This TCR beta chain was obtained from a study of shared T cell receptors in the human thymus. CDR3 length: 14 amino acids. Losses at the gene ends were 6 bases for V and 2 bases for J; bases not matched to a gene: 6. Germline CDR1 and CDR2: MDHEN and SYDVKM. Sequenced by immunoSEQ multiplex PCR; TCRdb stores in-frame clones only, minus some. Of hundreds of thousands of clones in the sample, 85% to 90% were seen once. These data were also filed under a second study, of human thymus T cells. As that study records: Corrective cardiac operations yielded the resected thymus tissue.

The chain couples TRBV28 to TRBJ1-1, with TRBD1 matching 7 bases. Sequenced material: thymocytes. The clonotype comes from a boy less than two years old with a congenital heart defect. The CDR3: CASRRGTANTEAFF. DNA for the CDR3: TGTGCCAGCAGGCGCGGGACAGCTAACACTGAAGCTTTCTTT.